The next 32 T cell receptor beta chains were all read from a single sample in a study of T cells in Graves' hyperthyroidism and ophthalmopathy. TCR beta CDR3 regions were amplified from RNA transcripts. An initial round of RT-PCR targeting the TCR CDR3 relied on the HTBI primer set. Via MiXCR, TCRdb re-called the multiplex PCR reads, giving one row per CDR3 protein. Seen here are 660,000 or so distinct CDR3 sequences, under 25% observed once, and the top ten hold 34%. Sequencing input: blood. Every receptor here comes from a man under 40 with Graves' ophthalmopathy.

CDR3 bases: TGTGCCAGCACCTTCGACACCAACACTGAAGCTTTCTTT. This translates into CASTFDTNTEAFF. The rearrangement links TRBV6-1 to TRBJ1-1; D not resolved. CDR1 is MNHNS, CDR2 SASEGT, per germline. Trimming cost V 7 bases and J 2 bases, with 11 bases left between them. CDR3 length equals 13 residues.

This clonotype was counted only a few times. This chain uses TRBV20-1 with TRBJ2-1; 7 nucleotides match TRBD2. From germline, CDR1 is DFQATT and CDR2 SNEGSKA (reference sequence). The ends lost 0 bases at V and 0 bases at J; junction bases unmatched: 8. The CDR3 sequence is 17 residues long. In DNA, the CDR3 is TGCAGTGCTAGAGATCGCGGCGGGAGCCCCTCCTACAATGAGCAGTTCTTC. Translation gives CSARDRGGSPSYNEQFF.

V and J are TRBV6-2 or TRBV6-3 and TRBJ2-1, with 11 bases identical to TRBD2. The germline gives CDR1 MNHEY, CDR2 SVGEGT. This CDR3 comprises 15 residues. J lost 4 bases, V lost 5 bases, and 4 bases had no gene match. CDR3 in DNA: TGTGCCAGCAGTGCGGGACTAGCGGAGTACAATGAGCAGTTCTTC. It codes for CASSAGLAEYNEQFF.

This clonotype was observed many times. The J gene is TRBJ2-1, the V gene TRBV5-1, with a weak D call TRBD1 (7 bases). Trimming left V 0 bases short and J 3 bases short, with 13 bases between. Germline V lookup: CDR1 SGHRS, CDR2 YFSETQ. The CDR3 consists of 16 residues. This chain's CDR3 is CASSLVGRGDYNEQFF. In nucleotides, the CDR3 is TGCGCCAGCAGCTTGGTGGGCAGGGGGGACTACAATGAGCAGTTCTTC.

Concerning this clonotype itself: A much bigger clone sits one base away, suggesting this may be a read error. CDR3 in DNA: TGTGCCAGCAGCTTAAGTCGTTTTGAGCAGTTCTTC. Its translation: CASSLSRFEQFF. The chain joins TRBV11-2 to TRBJ2-1, with no clear D. V lost 2 bases and J lost 9, with 8 bases in between. CDR1 and CDR2 (germline): SGHAT, FQNNGV. The length of the CDR3 is 12 residues.

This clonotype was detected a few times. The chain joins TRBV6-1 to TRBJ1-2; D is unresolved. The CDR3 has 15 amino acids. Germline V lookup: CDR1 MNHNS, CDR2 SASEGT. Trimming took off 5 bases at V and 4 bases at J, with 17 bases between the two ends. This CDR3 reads CASSHPPGSGYGYTF. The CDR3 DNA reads TGTGCCAGCAGTCATCCCCCGGGGTCTGGCTATGGCTACACCTTC.

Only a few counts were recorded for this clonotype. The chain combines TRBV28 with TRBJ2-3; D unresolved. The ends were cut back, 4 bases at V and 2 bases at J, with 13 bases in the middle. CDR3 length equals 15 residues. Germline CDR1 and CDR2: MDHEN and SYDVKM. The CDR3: CASSSRPRATDTQYF. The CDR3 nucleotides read TGTGCCAGCAGTTCCAGACCTCGGGCCACAGATACGCAGTATTTT.

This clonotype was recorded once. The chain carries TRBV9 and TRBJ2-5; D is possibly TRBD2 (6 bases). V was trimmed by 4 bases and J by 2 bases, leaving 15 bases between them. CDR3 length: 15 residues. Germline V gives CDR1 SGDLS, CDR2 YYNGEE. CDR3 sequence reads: CASSLGGTGQETQYF. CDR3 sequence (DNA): TGTGCCAGCAGCCTGGGGGGAACAGGTCAAGAGACCCAGTACTTC.

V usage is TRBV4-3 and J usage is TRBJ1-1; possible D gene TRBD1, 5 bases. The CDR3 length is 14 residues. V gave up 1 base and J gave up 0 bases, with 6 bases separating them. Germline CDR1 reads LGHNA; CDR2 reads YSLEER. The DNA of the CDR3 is TGCGCCAGCAGCCAAGCGGGGGTGAACACTGAAGCTTTCTTT. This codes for CASSQAGVNTEAFF.

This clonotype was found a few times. This chain's CDR3 is CASSPHNGRGANVLTF. In nucleotides, the CDR3 is TGTGCCAGCAGTCCGCACAATGGGAGGGGGGCCAACGTCCTGACTTTC. The rearrangement uses TRBV6-1 and TRBJ2-6; possible D gene TRBD2, 6 bases. The CDR3 is 16 residues long. CDR1 MNHNS and CDR2 SASEGT come from the germline V gene. Trimming took off 5 bases at V and 4 bases at J, with 15 bases between the two ends.

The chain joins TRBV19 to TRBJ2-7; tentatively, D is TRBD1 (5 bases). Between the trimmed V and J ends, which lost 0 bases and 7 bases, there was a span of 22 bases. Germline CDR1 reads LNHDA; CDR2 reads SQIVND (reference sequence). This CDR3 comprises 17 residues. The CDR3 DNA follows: TGTGCCAGTAGTATAGATGGGGCATCTTTATCGGCTCGGGAGCAGTACTTC. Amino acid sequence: CASSIDGASLSAREQYF. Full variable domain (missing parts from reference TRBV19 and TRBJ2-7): DGGITQSPKYLFRKEGQNVTLSCEQNLNHDAMYWYRQDPGQGLRLIYYSQIVNDFQKGDIAEGYSVSREKKESFPLTVTSAQKNPTAFYLCASSIDGASLSAREQYFGPGTRLTVT.

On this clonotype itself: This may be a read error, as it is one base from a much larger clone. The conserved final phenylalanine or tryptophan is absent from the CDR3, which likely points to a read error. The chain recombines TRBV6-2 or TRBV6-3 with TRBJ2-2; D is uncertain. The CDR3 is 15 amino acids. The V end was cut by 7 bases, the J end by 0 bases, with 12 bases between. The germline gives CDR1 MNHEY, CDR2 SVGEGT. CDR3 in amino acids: CASTKTKSNTGELFY. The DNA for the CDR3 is TGTGCCAGCACCAAGACAAAATCGAACACCGGGGAGCTGTTTTAT.

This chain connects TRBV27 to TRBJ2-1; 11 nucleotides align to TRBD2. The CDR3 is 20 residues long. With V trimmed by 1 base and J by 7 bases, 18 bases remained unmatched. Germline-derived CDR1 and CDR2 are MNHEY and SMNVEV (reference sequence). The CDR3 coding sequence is TGTGCCAGCAGTTTATATAGCATATTTAAGCTAGCGGGAGGAGAGAATGAGCAGTTCTTC. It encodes CASSLYSIFKLAGGENEQFF.

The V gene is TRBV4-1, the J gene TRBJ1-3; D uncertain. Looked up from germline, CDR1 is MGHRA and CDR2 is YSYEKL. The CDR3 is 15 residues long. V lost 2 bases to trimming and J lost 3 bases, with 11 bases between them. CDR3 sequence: CASSQRQVFGNTIYF. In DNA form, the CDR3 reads TGCGCCAGCAGCCAAAGACAAGTATTTGGAAACACCATATATTTT.

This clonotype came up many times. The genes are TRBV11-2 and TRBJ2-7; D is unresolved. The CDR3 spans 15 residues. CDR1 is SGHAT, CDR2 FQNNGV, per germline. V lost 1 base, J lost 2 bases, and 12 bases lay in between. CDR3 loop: CASSLAIALPYEQYF. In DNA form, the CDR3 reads TGTGCCAGCAGCTTAGCCATAGCTTTACCCTACGAGCAGTACTTC.

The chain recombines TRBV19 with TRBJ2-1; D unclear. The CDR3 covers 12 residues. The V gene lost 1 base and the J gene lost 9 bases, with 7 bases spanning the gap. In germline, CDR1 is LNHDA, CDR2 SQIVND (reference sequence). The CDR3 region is CASSIGQGEQFF. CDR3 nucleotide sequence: TGTGCCAGTAGTATAGGCCAAGGTGAGCAGTTCTTC.

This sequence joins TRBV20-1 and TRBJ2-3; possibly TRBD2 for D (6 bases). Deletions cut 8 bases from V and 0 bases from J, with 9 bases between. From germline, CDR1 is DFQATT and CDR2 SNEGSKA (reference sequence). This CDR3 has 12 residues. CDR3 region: CSTSGSTDTQYF. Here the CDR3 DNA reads TGCAGTACGAGCGGGAGCACAGATACGCAGTATTTT.

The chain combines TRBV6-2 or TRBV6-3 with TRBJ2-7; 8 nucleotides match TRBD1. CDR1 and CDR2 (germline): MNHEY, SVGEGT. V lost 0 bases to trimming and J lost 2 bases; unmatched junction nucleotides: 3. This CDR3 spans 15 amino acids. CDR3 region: CASSYSGQAAYEQYF. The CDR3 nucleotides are TGTGCCAGCAGTTACTCGGGACAGGCCGCCTACGAGCAGTACTTC.

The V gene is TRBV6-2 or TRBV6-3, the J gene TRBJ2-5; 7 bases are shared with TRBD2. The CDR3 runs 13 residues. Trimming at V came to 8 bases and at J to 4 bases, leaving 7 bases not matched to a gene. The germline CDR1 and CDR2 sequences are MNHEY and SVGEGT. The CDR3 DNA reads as TGTGCCAGCGGCCATGTAGCGGGAGAGACCCAGTACTTC. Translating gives CASGHVAGETQYF.

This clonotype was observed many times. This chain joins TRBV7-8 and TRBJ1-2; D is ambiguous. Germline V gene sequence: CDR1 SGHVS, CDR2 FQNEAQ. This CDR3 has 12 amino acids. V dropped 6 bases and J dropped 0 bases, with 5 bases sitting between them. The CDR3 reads CASRRANYGYTF. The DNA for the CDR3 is TGTGCCAGCAGGAGAGCTAACTATGGCTACACCTTC.

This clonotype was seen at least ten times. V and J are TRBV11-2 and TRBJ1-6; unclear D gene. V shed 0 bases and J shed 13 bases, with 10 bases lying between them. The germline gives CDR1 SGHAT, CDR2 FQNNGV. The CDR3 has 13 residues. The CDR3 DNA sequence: TGTGCCAGCAGCTTAGAGCCGCAATCCCCCCTCCACTTT. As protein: CASSLEPQSPLHF.

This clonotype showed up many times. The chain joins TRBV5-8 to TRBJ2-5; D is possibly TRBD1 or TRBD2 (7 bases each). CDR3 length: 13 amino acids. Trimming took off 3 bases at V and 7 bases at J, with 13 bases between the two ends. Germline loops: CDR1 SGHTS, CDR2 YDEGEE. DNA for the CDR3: TGTGCCAGCAGCTGGGGACAGCGGGGGACCCAGTACTTC. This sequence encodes CASSWGQRGTQYF.

CDR3 DNA: TGTGCCAGCAGCTTGGTTGGGAGGACTAGCGGAAGCGGGAGTGAGCAGTTCTTC. Translation gives CASSLVGRTSGSGSEQFF. The J gene is TRBJ2-1, the V gene TRBV5-8, with 10 bases aligning to TRBD2. Looked up from germline, CDR1 is SGHTS and CDR2 is YDEGEE. There are 18 residues in the CDR3. V lost 0 bases and J lost 9; bases outside the gene matches: 15.

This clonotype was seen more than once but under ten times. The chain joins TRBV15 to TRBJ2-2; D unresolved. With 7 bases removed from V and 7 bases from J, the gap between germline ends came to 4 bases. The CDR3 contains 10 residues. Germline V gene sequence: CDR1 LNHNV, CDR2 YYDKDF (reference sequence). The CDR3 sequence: CATIGGELFF. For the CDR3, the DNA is TGTGCCACCATCGGCGGGGAGCTGTTTTTT.

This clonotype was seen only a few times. The CDR3 region is CASSLGEASYNEQFF. CDR3 coding DNA: TGTGCCAGCAGCTTGGGAGAGGCCTCCTACAATGAGCAGTTCTTC. The chain uses TRBV5-6 and TRBJ2-1, with D unresolved. The CDR3 spans 15 residues. The V gene's germline CDR1 is SGHDT and CDR2 YYEEEE. Trimming removed 0 bases at V and 0 bases at J, with 7 bases between.

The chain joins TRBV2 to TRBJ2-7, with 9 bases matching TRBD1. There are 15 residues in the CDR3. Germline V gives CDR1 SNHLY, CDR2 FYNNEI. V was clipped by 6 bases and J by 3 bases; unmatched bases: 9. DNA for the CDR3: TGTGCCAGCAGGTCCGGGACAGGGATAGGCTACGAGCAGTACTTC. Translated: CASRSGTGIGYEQYF.

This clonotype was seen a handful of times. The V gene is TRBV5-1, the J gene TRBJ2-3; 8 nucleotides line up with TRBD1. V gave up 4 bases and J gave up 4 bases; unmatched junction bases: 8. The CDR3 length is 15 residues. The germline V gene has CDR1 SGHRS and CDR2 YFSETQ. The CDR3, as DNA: TGCGCCAGCAGCACCGGACAGGGCGGCCCAGATACGCAGTATTTT. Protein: CASSTGQGGPDTQYF.

In DNA, the CDR3 is TGCAGCGTTGCCCTGAGACTAGCGGGAGTTAGAGAGACCCAGTACTTC. This encodes CSVALRLAGVRETQYF. This chain uses TRBV29-1 with TRBJ2-5, with 12 positions matching TRBD2. V was pared by 4 bases and J by 4 bases, with 10 bases of the junction left unmatched. Germline CDR1 SQVTM, CDR2 ANQGSEA. The CDR3 sequence is 16 residues long.

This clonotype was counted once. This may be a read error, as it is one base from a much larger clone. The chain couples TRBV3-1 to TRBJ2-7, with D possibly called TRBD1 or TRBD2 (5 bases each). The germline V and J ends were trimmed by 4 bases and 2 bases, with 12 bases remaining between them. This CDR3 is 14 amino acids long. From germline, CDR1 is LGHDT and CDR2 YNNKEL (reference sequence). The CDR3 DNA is TGTGCCAGCAGCCGCGCCGGGGCAGCCTACGAGCAGTACTTC. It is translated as CASSRAGAAYEQYF.

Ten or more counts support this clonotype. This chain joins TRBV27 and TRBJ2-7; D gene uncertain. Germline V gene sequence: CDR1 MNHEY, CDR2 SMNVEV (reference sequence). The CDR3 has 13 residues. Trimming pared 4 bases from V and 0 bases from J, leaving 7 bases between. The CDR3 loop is CASSSLLSYEQYF. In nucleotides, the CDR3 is TGTGCCAGCAGTTCACTCCTCTCCTACGAGCAGTACTTC.

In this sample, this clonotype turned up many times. This CDR3 is CASSSPFRTSGKVRASTDTQYF. The CDR3 region has the DNA TGTGCCAGCAGTTCCCCCTTTCGGACTAGCGGGAAAGTCAGGGCTAGCACAGATACGCAGTATTTT. The chain is built from TRBV28 and TRBJ2-3, with 12 nucleotides matching TRBD2. CDR1 and CDR2 from the germline V gene are MDHEN and SYDVKM. The CDR3 has 22 amino acids. V dropped 4 bases and J dropped 0; count of bases not matched to a gene: 20. Full variable domain (outside the CDR3, taken from reference TRBV28 and TRBJ2-3): DVKVTQSSRYLVKRTGEKVFLECVQDMDHENMFWYRQDPGLGLRLIYFSYDVKMKEKGDIPEGYSVSREKKERFSLILESASTNQTSMYLCASSSPFRTSGKVRASTDTQYFGPGTRLTVL.

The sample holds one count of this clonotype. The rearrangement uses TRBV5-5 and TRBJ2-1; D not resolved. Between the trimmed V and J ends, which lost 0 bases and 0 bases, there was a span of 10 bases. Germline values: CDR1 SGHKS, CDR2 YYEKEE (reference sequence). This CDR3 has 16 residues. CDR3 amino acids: CASSLDWSSSYNEQFF. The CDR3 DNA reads TGTGCCAGCAGCTTGGATTGGTCGAGCTCCTACAATGAGCAGTTCTTC.